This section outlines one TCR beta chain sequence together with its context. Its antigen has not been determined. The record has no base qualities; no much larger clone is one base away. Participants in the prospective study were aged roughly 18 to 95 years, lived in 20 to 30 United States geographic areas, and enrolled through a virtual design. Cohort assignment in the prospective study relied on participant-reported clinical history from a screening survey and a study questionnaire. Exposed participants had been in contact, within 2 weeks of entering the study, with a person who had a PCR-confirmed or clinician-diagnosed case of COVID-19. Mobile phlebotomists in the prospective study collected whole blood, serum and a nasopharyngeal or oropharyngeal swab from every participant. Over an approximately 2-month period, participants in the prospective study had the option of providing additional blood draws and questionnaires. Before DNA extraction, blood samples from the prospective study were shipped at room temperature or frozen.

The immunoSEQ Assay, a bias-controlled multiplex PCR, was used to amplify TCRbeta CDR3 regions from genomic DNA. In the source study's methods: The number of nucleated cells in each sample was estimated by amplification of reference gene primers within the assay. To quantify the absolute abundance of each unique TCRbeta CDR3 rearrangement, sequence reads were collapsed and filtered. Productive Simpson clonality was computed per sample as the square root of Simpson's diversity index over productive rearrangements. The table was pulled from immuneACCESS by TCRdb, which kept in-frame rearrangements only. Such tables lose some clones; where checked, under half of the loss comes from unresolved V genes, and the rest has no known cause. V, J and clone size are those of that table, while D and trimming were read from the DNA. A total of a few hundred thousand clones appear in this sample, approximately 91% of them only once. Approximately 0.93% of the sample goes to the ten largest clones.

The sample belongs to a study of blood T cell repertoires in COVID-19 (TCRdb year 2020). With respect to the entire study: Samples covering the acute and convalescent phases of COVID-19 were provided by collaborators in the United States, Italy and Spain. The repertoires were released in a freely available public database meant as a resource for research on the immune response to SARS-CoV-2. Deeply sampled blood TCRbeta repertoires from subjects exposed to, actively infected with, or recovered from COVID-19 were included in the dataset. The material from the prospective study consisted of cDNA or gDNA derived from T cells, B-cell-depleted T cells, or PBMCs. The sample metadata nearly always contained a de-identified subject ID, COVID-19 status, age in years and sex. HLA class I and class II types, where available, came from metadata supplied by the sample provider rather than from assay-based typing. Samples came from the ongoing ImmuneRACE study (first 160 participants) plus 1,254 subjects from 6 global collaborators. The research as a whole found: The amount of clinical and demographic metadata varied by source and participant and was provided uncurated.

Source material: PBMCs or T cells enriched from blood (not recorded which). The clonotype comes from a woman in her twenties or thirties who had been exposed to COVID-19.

The nucleotide sequence is given as TGTGCCTGGAAAACACAGGGGCTTGCCTGGCGCACAGATACGCAGTATTTT. Its translation is CAWKTQGLAWRTDTQYF. The chain is assembled from TRBV30 and TRBJ2-3; 7 junctional bases match TRBD1. Taken from the germline V gene (reference sequence), the CDR1 and CDR2 loops are GTSNPN and SVGIG. V loses 4 bases at its end and J loses 1 base; junction bases beyond the gene matches: 14. The CDR3, from cysteine to phenylalanine, totals 17 residues. The retained sequence is limited to the CDR3, 51 bases, with the frame set at the first base.